The clone carrying this T cell receptor beta chain was counted a few times. What it recognizes is unknown. Researchers built TCR beta libraries using quantitative 5'-RACE with molecular barcodes. Each CDR3 protein gets one entry after TCRdb re-called the 5' RACE reads with MiXCR. The sample has some 800,000 distinct CDR3 sequences, 10% to 15% seen once. This CDR3 contains 14 residues. Trimming took 8 bases from V and 0 from J, leaving 13 bases between them. Germline CDR1 reads MNHNS; CDR2 reads SASEGT. This sample was taken from a study of CD8 T cells in ankylosing spondylitis. Study-wide points: Matched ankylosing spondylitis synovial fluid reportedly showed significant enrichment of disease-linked clones. Before this, some motif variants had been reported in reactive arthritis synovial fluid and blood. Ankylosing spondylitis blood seemed to carry a telltale TCR beta motif made of under 10 highly homologous variants. CD8+ by phenotype, disease-linked clones were relatively rare in peripheral blood.

This clonotype was obtained from a male donor with ankylosing spondylitis. V usage is TRBV6-1 and J usage is TRBJ1-2; the D gene is possibly TRBD1 (5 bases). The specimen sequenced was blood, either unsorted or a sorted T cell fraction (not recorded which). CDR3 residues: CASCRGGSNYGYTF. In nucleotides, the CDR3 is TGTGCCAGCTGCCGGGGGGGATCTAACTATGGCTACACCTTC.